This T cell receptor (beta chain) emerged from a study of early T cells in non-severe SARS-CoV-2 infection. Whole-study context: With bulk RNA from unsorted whole blood as input, sequencing yielded unpaired chains. Overall study results and limits: VDJdb matching skewed toward anti-spike CD8 responses, missing private and CD4 specificities.

Unique molecular identifier tags were affixed to discrete cDNA molecules. MiXCR, run by TCRdb on the 5' RACE reads, gives a single entry per CDR3 protein. The sample has some 50,000 distinct CDR3 sequences, around 9.1% seen once. The CDR3 sequence is 12 residues long. The V end lost 4 bases, the J end lost 4 bases, and 7 bases lay between the germline ends. Looked up from germline, CDR1 is LGHDT and CDR2 is YNNKEL (reference sequence). This clonotype was seen more than once but under ten times. Its antigen is unidentified. The TCR comes from an adult who was a healthcare worker with PCR-confirmed SARS-CoV-2 infection or an uninfected control (not recorded which). The gene calls are TRBV3-1 and TRBJ1-1; D is possibly TRBD1 (5 bases). Sequencing input: whole blood. The CDR3 nucleotides read TGTGCCAGCAGCCCCCAGGGCACTGAAGCTTTCTTT. Translation gives CASSPQGTEAFF.